The rows below give T cell receptor beta chains drawn from one sample of a study of blood T cell repertoires in COVID-19. Clones were sequenced by immunoSEQ multiplex PCR, and TCRdb holds only the in-frame ones, with some missing. The sample has 100,000 or so clones; roughly 90% are singletons. The sample comprised peripheral blood. These receptor sequences come from a man over 45 with active COVID-19. CDR3s include the opening cysteine and the closing phenylalanine or tryptophan.

TRBV6-1,TRBJ1-2,CASSEDGYGYTF
TRBV19,TRBJ2-2,CASSGDSSGWDTGELFF
TRBV5-1,TRBJ2-3,CASSFRHTDTQYF
TRBV24-1,TRBJ2-2,CATSDSYTGELFF
TRBV19,TRBJ1-1,CASSIQGTFGTEAFF
TRBV12-3/TRBV12-4,TRBJ1-4,CASSSSDEKLFF
TRBV18,TRBJ1-6,CASSPGTSDHSPLHF
TRBV18,TRBJ2-2,CASSPRSARGGNTGELFF
TRBV25-1,TRBJ2-1,CASSAGGSYNEQFF
TRBV7-6,TRBJ2-1,CASSSQRVAGGENEQFF
TRBV11-2,TRBJ2-1,CASTFGGARYNEQFF
TRBV7-2,TRBJ2-2,CASSPRRIANTGELFF
TRBV5-4,TRBJ2-3,CASSSRGAGVRTDTQYF
TRBV14,TRBJ1-2,CASSQMAYYGYTF
TRBV9,TRBJ2-3,CASSVWDSEDTQYF
TRBV4-1,TRBJ1-4,CASSQGGTGREKLFF
TRBV5-8,TRBJ2-1,CASSFIREAAYNEQFF
TRBV5-4,TRBJ2-1,CASSLRGPNNEQFF
TRBV4-1,TRBJ2-5,CASSQLRGQSRETQYF
TRBV6-1,TRBJ2-5,CASSGGRVAGAQETQYF
TRBV9,TRBJ1-6,CASSVGGKNSPLHF
TRBV5-1,TRBJ2-2,CASSLGQGSDNGELFF
TRBV13,TRBJ2-6,CASTLRLSDSGANVLTF
TRBV4-1,TRBJ2-1,CASSQVGKRGSRNEQFF
TRBV19,TRBJ2-1,CASSIGLAGDGEQFF
TRBV2,TRBJ2-3,CASGLASYTQYF
TRBV6-5,TRBJ2-3,CASSSRTGSTDTQYF
TRBV7-9,TRBJ1-4,CASSLVQGATEKLFF
TRBV19,TRBJ1-5,CASTRQGWIGVDWHF
TRBV4-1,TRBJ2-7,CASSQVGAPSHEQYF
TRBV5-6,TRBJ1-2,CASSLGASSYGYTF
TRBV5-1,TRBJ1-4,CASSATPGTNEKLFF
TRBV29-1,TRBJ2-1,CSVEYARGYNEQFF
TRBV24-1,TRBJ1-1,CATSESGTGATEAFF
TRBV28,TRBJ2-2,CASSPSRLAGRTGELFF
TRBV7-7,TRBJ1-1,CASSRDRNTEAFF
TRBV19,TRBJ1-2,CATTQILANYGYTF
TRBV4-1,TRBJ1-2,CASSQEHGWRGYTF
TRBV6-6,TRBJ2-1,CATTGQWENNEQFF